This T cell receptor beta chain was obtained from a study of blood T cell repertoires in COVID-19. CDR1 is SGHRS and CDR2 is YFSETQ in the germline V gene. Trimming took 5 bases from V and 6 from J; bases not matched to a gene: 8. This CDR3 spans 14 amino acids. The assay was immunoSEQ multiplex PCR, and TCRdb's table has in-frame clones only and misses some. The sample carries fewer than 180,000 clones, 65% to 90% recorded once. Specimen: peripheral blood. This chain uses TRBV5-1 with TRBJ1-2, with 9 nucleotides matching TRBD1. The receptor was isolated from a man aged 70 or older with acute or convalescent COVID-19. This CDR3 is CASRVLQGADGYTF. The CDR3 bases are TGCGCCAGCAGGGTCCTACAGGGGGCGGATGGCTACACCTTC.